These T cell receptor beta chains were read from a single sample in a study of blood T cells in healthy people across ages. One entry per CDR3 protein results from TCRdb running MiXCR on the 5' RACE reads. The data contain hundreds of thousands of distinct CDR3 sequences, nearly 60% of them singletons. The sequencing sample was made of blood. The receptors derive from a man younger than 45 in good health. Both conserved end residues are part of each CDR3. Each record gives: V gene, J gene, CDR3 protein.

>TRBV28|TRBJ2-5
CASSRLAGDLQETQYF
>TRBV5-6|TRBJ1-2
CASRQRTYGYTF
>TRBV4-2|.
CASSQDWRDWDEQYF
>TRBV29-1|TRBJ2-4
CSGRDGRQQYF
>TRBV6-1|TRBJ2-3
CASRVGRTATDTQYF
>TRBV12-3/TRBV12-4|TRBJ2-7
CASSFYESYEQYF
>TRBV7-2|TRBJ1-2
CASSLPTNYGYTF
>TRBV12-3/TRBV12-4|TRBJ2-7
CASSPSLGRSAYEQYF
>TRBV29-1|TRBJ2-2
CSVVLRATGNTGELFF
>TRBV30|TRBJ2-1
CAWSEQGAMDEQFF
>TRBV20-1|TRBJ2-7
CSALPASWLTYEQYF
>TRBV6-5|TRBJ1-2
CASSYLPLKNQGARGYTF
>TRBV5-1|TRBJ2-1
CASSLTDEQFF
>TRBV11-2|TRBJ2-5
CASSLQAGGMETQYF
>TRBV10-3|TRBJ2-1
CAIRTGTSGAGSHNEQFF
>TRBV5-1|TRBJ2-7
CASSTTGTASYEQYF